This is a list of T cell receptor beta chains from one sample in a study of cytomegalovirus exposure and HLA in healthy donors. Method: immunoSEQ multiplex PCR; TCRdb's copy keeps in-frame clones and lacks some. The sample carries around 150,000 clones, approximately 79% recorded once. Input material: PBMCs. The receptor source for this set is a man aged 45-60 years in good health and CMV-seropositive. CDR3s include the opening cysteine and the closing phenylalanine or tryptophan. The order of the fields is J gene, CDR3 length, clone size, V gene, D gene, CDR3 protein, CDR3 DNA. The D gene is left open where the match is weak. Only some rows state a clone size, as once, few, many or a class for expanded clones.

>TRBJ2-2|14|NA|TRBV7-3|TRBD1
CASRGQGSTGELFF
TGTGCCAGCAGGGGACAGGGGTCCACCGGGGAGCTGTTTTTT
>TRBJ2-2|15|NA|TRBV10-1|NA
CASSESIQATRELFF
TGCGCCAGCAGTGAGTCGATTCAGGCGACCAGGGAGCTGTTTTTT
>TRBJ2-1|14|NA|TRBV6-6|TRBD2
CASSYGGVGNEQFF
TGTGCCAGCAGTTACGGGGGGGTGGGCAATGAGCAGTTCTTC
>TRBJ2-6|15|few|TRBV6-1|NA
CASSEPGSGANVLTF
TGTGCCAGCAGTGAACCAGGGTCTGGGGCCAACGTCCTGACTTTC
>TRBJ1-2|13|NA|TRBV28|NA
CASSSTSFYGYTF
TGTGCCAGCAGTTCGACATCTTTCTATGGCTACACCTTC
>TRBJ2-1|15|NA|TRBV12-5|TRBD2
CASGSEGLAGDEQFF
TGTGCTAGTGGCTCTGAGGGACTAGCAGGCGATGAGCAGTTCTTC
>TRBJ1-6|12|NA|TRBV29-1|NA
CSVEDGVGPLHF
TGCAGCGTTGAAGACGGGGTTGGACCCCTCCACTTT
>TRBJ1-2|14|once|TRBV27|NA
CASSGGRESYGYTF
TGTGCCAGCAGTGGTGGCAGGGAATCCTATGGCTACACCTTC
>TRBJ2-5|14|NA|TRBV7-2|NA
CASSYGGARETQYF
TGTGCCAGCAGCTATGGAGGGGCCCGAGAGACCCAGTACTTC
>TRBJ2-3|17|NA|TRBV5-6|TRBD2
CASSLTSGGDGTDTQYF
TGTGCCAGCAGCTTGACTAGCGGGGGGGATGGCACAGATACGCAGTATTTT
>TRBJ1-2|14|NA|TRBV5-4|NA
CASSLSQINYGYTF
TGTGCCAGCAGCTTATCACAGATCAACTATGGCTACACCTTC
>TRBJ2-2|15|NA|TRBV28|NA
CASSLLRQSAGELFF
TGTGCCAGCAGTTTATTACGACAGAGCGCCGGGGAGCTGTTTTTT
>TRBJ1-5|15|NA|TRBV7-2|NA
CASSLTGRNNQPQHF
TGTGCCAGCAGCTTAACAGGACGGAACAATCAGCCCCAGCATTTT
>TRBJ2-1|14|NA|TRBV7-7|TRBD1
CASSLAQGKYEQFF
TGTGCCAGCAGCTTAGCACAGGGGAAGTATGAGCAGTTCTTC
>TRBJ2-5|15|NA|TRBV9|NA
CASSVGSGDVETQYF
TGTGCCAGCAGCGTAGGATCAGGGGATGTGGAGACCCAGTACTTC
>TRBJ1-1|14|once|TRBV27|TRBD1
CASNNGGQGLEAFF
TGTGCCAGCAATAATGGGGGACAGGGGTTGGAAGCTTTCTTT
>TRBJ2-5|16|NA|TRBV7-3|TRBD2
CASSQGLAGEQETQYF
TGTGCCAGCAGCCAAGGGCTAGCGGGGGAACAAGAGACCCAGTACTTC
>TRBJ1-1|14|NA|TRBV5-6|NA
CASSLGGVNTEAFF
TGTGCCAGCAGCTTGGGGGGGGTGAACACTGAAGCTTTCTTT
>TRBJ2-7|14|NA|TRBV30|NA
CAWSKQGNTDEQYF
TGTGCCTGGAGTAAACAGGGTAATACCGACGAGCAGTACTTC
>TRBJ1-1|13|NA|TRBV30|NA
CAWTLDWSTEAFF
TGTGCCTGGACCCTGGACTGGTCCACTGAAGCTTTCTTT
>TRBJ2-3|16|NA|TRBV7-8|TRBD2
CASSLDRGGSTDTQYF
TGTGCCAGCAGCTTAGACCGGGGGGGTAGCACAGATACGCAGTATTTT
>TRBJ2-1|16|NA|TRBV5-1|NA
CASSLAPPGGYNEQFF
TGCGCCAGCAGCTTGGCCCCTCCCGGGGGTTACAATGAGCAGTTCTTC
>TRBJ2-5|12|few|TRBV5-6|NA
CASSQGRETQYF
TGTGCCAGCAGCCAGGGTAGGGAGACCCAGTACTTC
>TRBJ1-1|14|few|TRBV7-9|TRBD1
CASSFTRGQTEAFF
TGTGCCAGCAGCTTTACCAGGGGGCAAACTGAAGCTTTCTTT
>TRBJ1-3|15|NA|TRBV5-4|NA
CASSSNQGTGNTIYF
TGTGCCAGCAGCTCAAACCAGGGGACTGGAAACACCATATATTTT
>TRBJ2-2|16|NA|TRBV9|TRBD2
CASGGASGGNTGELFF
TGTGCCAGCGGGGGGGCTAGCGGGGGTAACACCGGGGAGCTGTTTTTT
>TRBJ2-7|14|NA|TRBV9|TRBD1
CASSAETGGYEQYF
TGTGCCAGCAGCGCCGAAACAGGGGGCTACGAGCAGTACTTC
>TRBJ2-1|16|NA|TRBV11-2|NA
CASSLDGQGSYNEQFF
TGTGCCAGCAGCTTAGATGGGCAGGGTTCCTACAATGAGCAGTTCTTC
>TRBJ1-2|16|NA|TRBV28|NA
CASSQTGIYNTGGYTF
TGTGCCAGCAGCCAAACAGGCATCTATAATACAGGTGGCTACACCTTC
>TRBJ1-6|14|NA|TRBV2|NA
CASSEEGDNSPLHF
TGTGCCAGCAGTGAAGAGGGGGATAATTCACCCCTCCACTTT
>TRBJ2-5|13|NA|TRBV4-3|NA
CASSRNGGETQYF
TGCGCCAGCAGCAGGAACGGGGGAGAGACCCAGTACTTC
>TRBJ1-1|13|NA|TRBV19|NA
CASSGAVNTEAFF
TGTGCCAGTAGTGGGGCAGTGAACACTGAAGCTTTCTTT
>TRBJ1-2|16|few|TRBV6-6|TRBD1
CASHPQGTGGDYGYTF
TGTGCCAGCCACCCCCAGGGGACAGGGGGTGACTATGGCTACACCTTC
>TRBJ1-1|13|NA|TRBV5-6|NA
CASSHPLGTEAFF
TGTGCCAGCAGTCACCCGTTAGGGACAGAAGCTTTCTTT
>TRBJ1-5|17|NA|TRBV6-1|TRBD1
CASSELMWTGGSQPQHF
TGTGCCAGCAGTGAATTGATGTGGACAGGGGGAAGTCAGCCCCAGCATTTT
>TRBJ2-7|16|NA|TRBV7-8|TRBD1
CASTPGSGQGTDEQYF
TGTGCCAGCACCCCCGGCTCGGGACAGGGTACCGACGAGCAGTACTTC
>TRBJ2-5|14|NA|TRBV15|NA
CATSPNRYQETQYF
TGTGCCACCAGCCCAAATCGGTACCAAGAGACCCAGTACTTC
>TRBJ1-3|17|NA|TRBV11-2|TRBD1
CASSLMTGGFPGNTIYF
TGTGCCAGCAGCTTGATGACAGGGGGCTTTCCTGGAAACACCATATATTTT